A selection of T cell receptor beta chains follows, all from one sample in a study of T cell responses to AZD1222 COVID-19 vaccine. Generated by immunoSEQ multiplex PCR, the TCRdb table keeps only in-frame clones and is missing some. Of 90,000 to 150,000 clones detected, roughly nine tenths appear once; the ten largest clones hold approximately 2.5%. Here the sequenced sample was peripheral blood, taken 28 days after the second AZD1222 dose. These receptors came from an adult who received the AZD1222 COVID-19 vaccine. CDR3s include the opening cysteine and the closing phenylalanine or tryptophan. Fields, in order: D gene, CDR3 length, V gene, J gene, clone size, CDR3 protein, CDR3 DNA. The D gene is left open where the match is weak. Clone size is stated in some rows and not others, as once, few, many or a class when expanded.

D: TRBD1; length: 16; V: TRBV6-2/TRBV6-3; J: TRBJ1-5; size: NA; CDR3: CASSYVGQGGGQPQHF; DNA: TGTGCCAGCAGTTACGTAGGACAGGGGGGCGGTCAGCCCCAGCATTTT
D: NA; length: 12; V: TRBV6-2/TRBV6-3; J: TRBJ2-2; size: NA; CDR3: CASSRGPGELFF; DNA: TGTGCCAGCAGCCGGGGGCCCGGGGAGCTGTTTTTT
D: NA; length: 15; V: TRBV2; J: TRBJ1-4; size: NA; CDR3: CASSPRGTGNEKLFF; DNA: TGTGCCAGCAGCCCGCGGGGGACGGGAAATGAAAAACTGTTTTTT
D: NA; length: 15; V: TRBV6-2/TRBV6-3; J: TRBJ2-6; size: NA; CDR3: CASSPSGAGANVLTF; DNA: TGTGCCAGCAGTCCCTCGGGGGCTGGGGCCAACGTCCTGACTTTC
D: NA; length: 15; V: TRBV18; J: TRBJ2-6; size: NA; CDR3: CASSPEGGGANVLTF; DNA: TGTGCCAGCTCACCAGAAGGAGGTGGGGCCAACGTCCTGACTTTC
D: TRBD1; length: 17; V: TRBV7-9; J: TRBJ1-3; size: NA; CDR3: CASSLLPGGAFGNTIYF; DNA: TGTGCCAGCAGCTTACTTCCAGGGGGCGCTTTTGGAAACACCATATATTTT
D: NA; length: 13; V: TRBV5-6; J: TRBJ1-1; size: NA; CDR3: CASSSDRDTEAFF; DNA: TGTGCCAGCAGCTCTGACAGAGACACTGAAGCTTTCTTT
D: TRBD1; length: 15; V: TRBV7-2; J: TRBJ1-5; size: NA; CDR3: CASSSQTGGNQPQHF; DNA: TGTGCCAGCAGCTCACAGACAGGGGGTAATCAGCCCCAGCATTTT
D: NA; length: 13; V: TRBV7-3; J: TRBJ1-5; size: NA; CDR3: CASSLVGGQPQHF; DNA: TGTGCCAGCAGCTTGGTGGGGGGTCAGCCCCAGCATTTT
D: TRBD1; length: 13; V: TRBV28; J: TRBJ1-4; size: once; CDR3: CASFRTGYGKLFF; DNA: TGTGCCAGTTTTAGGACAGGGTATGGAAAACTGTTTTTT
D: TRBD1; length: 18; V: TRBV18; J: TRBJ1-6; size: NA; CDR3: CASSPYSKGAGYNSPLHF; DNA: TGTGCCAGCTCACCATATTCCAAGGGGGCTGGGTATAATTCACCCCTCCACTTT
D: TRBD2; length: 16; V: TRBV27; J: TRBJ2-1; size: NA; CDR3: CATRTRGLAGYNEQFF; DNA: TGTGCCACTAGGACTAGGGGACTAGCGGGGTACAATGAGCAGTTCTTC
D: NA; length: 16; V: TRBV5-5; J: TRBJ2-5; size: NA; CDR3: CASSLGAGNTQETQYF; DNA: TGTGCCAGCAGCTTGGGTGCGGGAAATACACAAGAGACCCAGTACTTC
D: NA; length: 14; V: TRBV7-9; J: TRBJ1-1; size: NA; CDR3: CASSLMYSAAEAFF; DNA: TGTGCCAGCAGCTTAATGTACTCGGCAGCTGAAGCTTTCTTT
D: NA; length: 14; V: TRBV2; J: TRBJ2-1; size: NA; CDR3: CASKKILSYNEQFF; DNA: TGTGCCAGCAAGAAAATCCTTTCCTACAATGAGCAGTTCTTC
D: NA; length: 16; V: TRBV19; J: TRBJ2-7; size: NA; CDR3: CASSISDPGAEYEQYF; DNA: TGTGCCAGTAGTATCTCGGACCCGGGGGCAGAGTACGAGCAGTACTTC
D: NA; length: 14; V: TRBV19; J: TRBJ1-3; size: NA; CDR3: CASTPPHSGNTIYF; DNA: TGTGCCAGTACCCCTCCCCACTCTGGAAACACCATATATTTT
D: TRBD1; length: 16; V: TRBV4-2; J: TRBJ1-2; size: few; CDR3: CASSQAGTVTNYGYTF; DNA: TGTGCCAGCAGCCAAGCGGGGACAGTCACTAACTATGGCTACACCTTC
D: TRBD2; length: 16; V: TRBV5-1; J: TRBJ2-5; size: NA; CDR3: CASSLALAGAQETQYF; DNA: TGCGCCAGCAGCTTAGCTCTAGCGGGGGCCCAAGAGACCCAGTACTTC
D: TRBD1; length: 16; V: TRBV5-6; J: TRBJ1-4; size: NA; CDR3: CASSRSGQGVSEKLFF; DNA: TGTGCCAGCAGCCGGTCGGGACAGGGAGTAAGTGAAAAACTGTTTTTT
D: TRBD1; length: 14; V: TRBV11-2; J: TRBJ2-7; size: NA; CDR3: CASTYDRGRTEQYF; DNA: TGTGCCAGCACCTACGACAGGGGGAGAACCGAGCAGTACTTC
D: TRBD2; length: 15; V: TRBV9; J: TRBJ2-1; size: NA; CDR3: CASSVVTSGGNEQFF; DNA: TGTGCCAGCAGCGTAGTGACTAGCGGGGGGAATGAGCAGTTCTTC
D: NA; length: 14; V: TRBV6-6; J: TRBJ2-3; size: few; CDR3: CASIHSGREDTQYF; DNA: TGTGCCAGCATTCACAGCGGGCGGGAAGATACGCAGTATTTT
D: NA; length: 14; V: TRBV7-2; J: TRBJ2-2; size: NA; CDR3: CASSLEILSGELFF; DNA: TGTGCCAGCAGCTTAGAAATCCTCAGCGGGGAGCTGTTTTTT
D: TRBD1; length: 13; V: TRBV2; J: TRBJ1-5; size: NA; CDR3: CASSGQGHQPQHF; DNA: TGTGCCAGCAGTGGACAGGGACATCAGCCCCAGCATTTT
D: TRBD1; length: 15; V: TRBV5-4; J: TRBJ2-1; size: NA; CDR3: CASSLETGAYNEQFF; DNA: TGTGCCAGCAGCTTGGAGACAGGGGCGTACAATGAGCAGTTCTTC
D: TRBD2; length: 18; V: TRBV7-2; J: TRBJ2-1; size: NA; CDR3: CASSLFASGGSSYNEQFF; DNA: TGTGCCAGCAGCTTATTCGCTAGCGGGGGGAGCTCCTACAATGAGCAGTTCTTC
D: NA; length: 14; V: TRBV15; J: TRBJ1-1; size: NA; CDR3: CATSVRRTVTEAFF; DNA: TGTGCCACCAGCGTTAGACGGACAGTAACTGAAGCTTTCTTT
D: NA; length: 17; V: TRBV12-2; J: TRBJ1-3; size: NA; CDR3: CASRLYLGGTTGNTIYF; DNA: TGTGCAAGTCGCTTATATTTGGGTGGAACTACTGGAAACACCATATATTTT
D: TRBD1; length: 14; V: TRBV28; J: TRBJ2-2; size: NA; CDR3: CASWGTVGTGELFF; DNA: TGTGCCAGCTGGGGGACAGTTGGCACCGGGGAGCTGTTTTTT
D: TRBD1; length: 15; V: TRBV28; J: TRBJ1-3; size: once; CDR3: CASSLQGGSGNTIYF; DNA: TGTGCCAGCAGTTTACAGGGGGGTTCTGGAAACACCATATATTTT
D: NA; length: 13; V: TRBV30; J: TRBJ1-1; size: NA; CDR3: CAWSSAGDTEAFF; DNA: TGTGCCTGGAGTTCGGCAGGGGACACTGAAGCTTTCTTT
D: TRBD1; length: 15; V: TRBV4-1; J: TRBJ1-4; size: NA; CDR3: CASSNAGTGNEKLFF; DNA: TGCGCCAGCAGCAATGCGGGGACAGGCAATGAAAAACTGTTTTTT
D: NA; length: 14; V: TRBV19; J: TRBJ1-5; size: NA; CDR3: CASSTRGSNQPQHF; DNA: TGTGCCAGTAGTACCCGGGGGAGCAATCAGCCCCAGCATTTT
D: NA; length: 14; V: TRBV5-1; J: TRBJ1-1; size: NA; CDR3: CASRGRAGNTEAFF; DNA: TGCGCCAGCAGGGGGCGGGCAGGGAACACTGAAGCTTTCTTT
D: TRBD1; length: 15; V: TRBV15; J: TRBJ1-5; size: NA; CDR3: CATSRVRQGNQPQHF; DNA: TGTGCCACCAGCAGAGTTAGACAGGGTAATCAGCCCCAGCATTTT
D: NA; length: 15; V: TRBV19; J: TRBJ1-5; size: NA; CDR3: CASSIGPGQIQPQHF; DNA: TGTGCCAGTAGTATCGGGCCGGGACAAATACAGCCCCAGCATTTT